A selection of T cell receptor beta chains follows, all from one sample in a study of cytomegalovirus exposure and HLA in healthy donors. Assay used: immunoSEQ multiplex PCR; TCRdb lists only in-frame clones, some missing. The data contain fewer than 250,000 clones, 60% to 80% of them singletons. The sequenced sample was PBMCs. Receptors were obtained from a man between 18 and 29 years old in good health and CMV-seronegative. Both conserved end residues are part of each CDR3. A D gene is named only where the DNA matches it firmly. The listing skips clone size in some rows; elsewhere it reads once, few, many or a size class.

size | J | V | length | D | DNA | CDR3
. | TRBJ1-3 | TRBV15 | 15 | . | TGTGCCACCAACCCTGACAGCGCGGACGGAAACACCATATATTTT | CATNPDSADGNTIYF
once | TRBJ2-7 | TRBV7-2 | 16 | TRBD1 | TGTGCCAGCAGCTTAGAGGGGGCAGGGGCCGCGTACGAGCAGTACTTC | CASSLEGAGAAYEQYF
. | TRBJ2-1 | TRBV11-2 | 18 | TRBD2 | TGTGCCAGCAGCACTGTGTCCAGGACTAGCGGGAGGTGGGAGGAGCAGTTCTTC | CASSTVSRTSGRWEEQFF
. | TRBJ2-2 | TRBV7-3 | 15 | TRBD1 | TGTGCCAGCAGCTTACGGGACAGACCCTCCGGGGAGCTGTTTTTT | CASSLRDRPSGELFF
few | TRBJ1-5 | TRBV15 | 16 | . | TGTGCCACCAGCAGAGTTGGCAGGGTCTGGAATCAGCCCCAGCATTTT | CATSRVGRVWNQPQHF
. | TRBJ1-2 | TRBV6-6 | 15 | . | TGTGCCAGCAGTTACTCGGGCAGTTTCAAGTATGGCTACACCTTC | CASSYSGSFKYGYTF
. | TRBJ2-7 | TRBV19 | 15 | TRBD1 | TGTGCCAGTAGCCCCGACAGGGGCTTATCCTACGAGCAGTACTTC | CASSPDRGLSYEQYF
. | TRBJ2-7 | TRBV6-5 | 16 | . | TGTGCCAGCAGTTACTCATACAGGGTGTCCTCCTACGAGCAGTACTTC | CASSYSYRVSSYEQYF
. | TRBJ1-2 | TRBV9 | 14 | TRBD1 | TGTGCCAGCAGCGTAATGACAGGGGACCCTGGCTACACCTTC | CASSVMTGDPGYTF
. | TRBJ2-7 | TRBV6-5 | 13 | TRBD2 | TGTGCCAGCAGTTACTCCCTAGGACTAGAATCGTACTTC | CASSYSLGLESYF
once | TRBJ1-4 | TRBV18 | 17 | TRBD1 | TGTGCCAGCTCACCGTCGACAGGGGGCGAGATGAATGAAAAACTGTTTTTT | CASSPSTGGEMNEKLFF
few | TRBJ2-2 | TRBV9 | 13 | . | TGTGCCAGCAGCGTAGGAGGCTACGGGGAGCTGTTTTTT | CASSVGGYGELFF
. | TRBJ2-1 | TRBV11-2 | 15 | TRBD2 | TGTGCCAGCAGCTCCGGGACTAGCGGGCCCCAGGAGCAGTTCTTC | CASSSGTSGPQEQFF
. | TRBJ2-7 | TRBV5-4 | 17 | TRBD2 | TGTGCCAGCAGCCCAGGGCTAGCGGGGGGGCTATCCTACGAGCAGTACTTC | CASSPGLAGGLSYEQYF
once | TRBJ2-2 | TRBV4-3 | 15 | . | TGCGCCAGCAGCCAAGAGGGGCCTAGGGGAGGGGAGCTGTTTTTT | CASSQEGPRGGELFF
. | TRBJ1-4 | TRBV6-5 | 15 | . | TGTGCCAGCGGGAGGGGGGGGGCAACTAATGAAAAACTGTTTTTT | CASGRGGATNEKLFF
. | TRBJ2-7 | TRBV11-1 | 15 | TRBD2 | TGTGCCAGCAGCTTAGGGGTCGGGAGGGCCCTCGAGCAGTACTTC | CASSLGVGRALEQYF
. | TRBJ2-6 | TRBV11-1 | 17 | TRBD1 | TGTGCCAGCAGCTCCGGACAGGGAGGCTCTGGGGCCAACGTCCTGACTTTC | CASSSGQGGSGANVLTF
. | TRBJ2-7 | TRBV27 | 16 | TRBD2 | TGTGCCAGCAGTATCCGGACTAGCGGCCGCTCCTACGAGCAGTACTTC | CASSIRTSGRSYEQYF
. | TRBJ2-5 | TRBV7-7 | 10 | . | TGTGCTAGCAGCCCCTCCACCCAGTACTTC | CASSPSTQYF
. | TRBJ2-7 | TRBV11-3 | 14 | TRBD2 | TGTGCCAGCAGCACCGGACTAGCGGGGGACCGGCAGTACTTC | CASSTGLAGDRQYF
. | TRBJ2-4 | TRBV30 | 15 | . | TGTGCCTGGAGTGTGAGGGCCCTGACCAAAAACATTCAGTACTTC | CAWSVRALTKNIQYF
. | TRBJ2-1 | TRBV7-2 | 14 | TRBD2 | TGTGCCAGCAGCTCGAGCGGGGCCGACAATGAGCAGTTCTTC | CASSSSGADNEQFF
. | TRBJ1-4 | TRBV7-6 | 13 | . | TGTGCCAGCAGCTTCGGGGGGAGCGAAAAACTGTTTTTT | CASSFGGSEKLFF
. | TRBJ1-5 | TRBV4-1 | 16 | . | TGCGCCAGCAGCCAAGGTCAGGGAGGTAGCAATCAGCCCCAGCATTTT | CASSQGQGGSNQPQHF
. | TRBJ2-1 | TRBV30 | 13 | . | TGTGCCTGGAGTGCCTCGATCAGGAGGGAGCAGTTCTTC | CAWSASIRREQFF
few | TRBJ1-2 | TRBV7-3 | 13 | . | TGTGCCAGCAGCCTACATGGCGGGAGCGGCTACACCTTC | CASSLHGGSGYTF
. | TRBJ1-4 | TRBV5-4 | 13 | TRBD1 | TGTGCCAGCAGTTTTTCCACAGGGGGCGAATTTCGTTTT | CASSFSTGGEFRF
. | TRBJ2-2 | TRBV9 | 16 | TRBD2 | TGTGCCAGCAGCGTAGGGGGACTAGCGGGGTCCGGGGAGCTGTTTTTT | CASSVGGLAGSGELFF
. | TRBJ2-3 | TRBV29-1 | 13 | TRBD1 | TGCAGCGCCCTACAGGGGCGCACAGATACGCAGTATTTT | CSALQGRTDTQYF
. | TRBJ2-7 | TRBV9 | 15 | TRBD2 | TGTGCCAGCAGCCCCCACAGCGGGAGCTCCTACGAGCAGTACTTC | CASSPHSGSSYEQYF
. | TRBJ1-6 | TRBV11-3 | 13 | TRBD1 | TGTGCCAGCAGCCGGGACAGGGGTTCACCCCTCCACTTT | CASSRDRGSPLHF
. | TRBJ1-1 | TRBV10-3 | 16 | . | TGTGCCATCAGTGATAGGAACCCCCCACAGGGAACTGAAGCTTTCTTT | CAISDRNPPQGTEAFF
. | TRBJ2-7 | TRBV7-2 | 15 | TRBD1 | TGTGCCAGCAGCCTCGGACAGGGGAGAGGGTACGAGCAGTACTTC | CASSLGQGRGYEQYF
. | TRBJ2-5 | TRBV11-3 | 15 | . | TGTGCCAGCAGCCTAGGGGGGGGCCTACAAGAGACCCAGTACTTC | CASSLGGGLQETQYF
few | TRBJ2-1 | TRBV7-6 | 15 | . | TGTGCCAGCAGCTCGGGACTTACGGGTAGCAATGAGCAGTTCTTC | CASSSGLTGSNEQFF